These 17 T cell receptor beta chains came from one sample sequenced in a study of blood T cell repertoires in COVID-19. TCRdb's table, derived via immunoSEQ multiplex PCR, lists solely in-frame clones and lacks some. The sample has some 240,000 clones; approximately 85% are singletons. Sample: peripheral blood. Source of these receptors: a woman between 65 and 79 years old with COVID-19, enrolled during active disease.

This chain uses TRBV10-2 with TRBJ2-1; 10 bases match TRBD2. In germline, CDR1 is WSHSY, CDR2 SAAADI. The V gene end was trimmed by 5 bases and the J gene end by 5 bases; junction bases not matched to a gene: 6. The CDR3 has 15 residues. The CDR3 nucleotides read TGCGCCAGCAGTCGAAGGACTAGCGGCCACAATGAGCAGTTCTTC. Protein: CASSRRTSGHNEQFF.

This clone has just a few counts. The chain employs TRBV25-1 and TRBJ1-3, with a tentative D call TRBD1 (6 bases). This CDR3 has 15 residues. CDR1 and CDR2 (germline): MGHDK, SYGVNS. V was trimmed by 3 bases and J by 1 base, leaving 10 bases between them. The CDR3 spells CASSDQQGSGNTIYF. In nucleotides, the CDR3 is TGTGCCAGCAGTGACCAACAGGGTTCTGGAAACACCATATATTTT.

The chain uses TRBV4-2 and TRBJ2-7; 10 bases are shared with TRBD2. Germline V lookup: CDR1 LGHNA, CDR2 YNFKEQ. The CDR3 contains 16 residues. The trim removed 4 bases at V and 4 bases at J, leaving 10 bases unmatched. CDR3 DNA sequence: TGTGCCAGCAGCCCCTTCCCCACTAGCGGGATTTACGAGCAGTACTTC. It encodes CASSPFPTSGIYEQYF.

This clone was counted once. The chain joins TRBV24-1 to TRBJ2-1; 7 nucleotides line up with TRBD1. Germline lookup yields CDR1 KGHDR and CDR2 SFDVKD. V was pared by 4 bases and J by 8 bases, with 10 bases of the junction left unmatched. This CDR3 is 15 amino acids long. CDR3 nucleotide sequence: TGTGCCACCAGTGACCCCACCAACAGGGGCCATGAGCAGTTCTTC. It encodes CATSDPTNRGHEQFF.

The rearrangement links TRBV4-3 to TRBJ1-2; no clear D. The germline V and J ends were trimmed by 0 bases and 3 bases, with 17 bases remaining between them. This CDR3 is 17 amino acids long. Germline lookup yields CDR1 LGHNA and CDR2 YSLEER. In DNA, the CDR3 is TGCGCCAGCAGCCAAGATCGGGGTGCATCAACCTACTATGGCTACACCTTC. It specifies CASSQDRGASTYYGYTF.

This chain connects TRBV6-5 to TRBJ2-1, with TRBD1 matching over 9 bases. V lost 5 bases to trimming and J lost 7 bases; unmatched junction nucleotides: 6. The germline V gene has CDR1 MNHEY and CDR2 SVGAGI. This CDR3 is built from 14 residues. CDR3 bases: TGTGCCAGCAGTAGACAGGGGGTGAGGAATGAGCAGTTCTTC. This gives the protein CASSRQGVRNEQFF.

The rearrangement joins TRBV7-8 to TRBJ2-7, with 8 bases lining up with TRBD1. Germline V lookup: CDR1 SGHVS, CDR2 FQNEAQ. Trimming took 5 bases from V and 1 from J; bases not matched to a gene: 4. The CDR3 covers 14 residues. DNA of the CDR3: TGTGCCAGCAGCACCTGGACAGGGTCCTACGAGCAGTACTTC. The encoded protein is CASSTWTGSYEQYF.

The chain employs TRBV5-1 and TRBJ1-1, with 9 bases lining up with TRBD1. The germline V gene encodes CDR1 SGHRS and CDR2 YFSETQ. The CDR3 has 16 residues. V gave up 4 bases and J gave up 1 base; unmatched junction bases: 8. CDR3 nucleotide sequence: TGCGCCAGCAGCATTAGACAGGGGGGGACGAACACTGAAGCTTTCTTT. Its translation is CASSIRQGGTNTEAFF.

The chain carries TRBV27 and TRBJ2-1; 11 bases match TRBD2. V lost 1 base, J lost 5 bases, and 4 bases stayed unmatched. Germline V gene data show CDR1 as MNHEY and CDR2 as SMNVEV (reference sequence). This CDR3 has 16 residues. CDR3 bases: TGTGCCAGCAGTTTATGGCTAGCGGGAGGTAACAATGAGCAGTTCTTC. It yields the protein CASSLWLAGGNNEQFF.

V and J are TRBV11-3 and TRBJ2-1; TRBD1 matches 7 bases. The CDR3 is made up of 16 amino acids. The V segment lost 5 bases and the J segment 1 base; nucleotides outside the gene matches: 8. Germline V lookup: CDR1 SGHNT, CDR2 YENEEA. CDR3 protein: CASSQDRVGSYNEQFF. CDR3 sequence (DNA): TGTGCCAGCAGCCAAGACAGGGTCGGGTCCTACAATGAGCAGTTCTTC.

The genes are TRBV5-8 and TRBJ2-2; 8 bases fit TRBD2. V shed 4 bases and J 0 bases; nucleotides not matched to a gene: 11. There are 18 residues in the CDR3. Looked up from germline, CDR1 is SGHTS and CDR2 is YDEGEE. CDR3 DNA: TGTGCCAGCAGCCTAACCGGGGGGGGAAATTCGAACACCGGGGAGCTGTTTTTT. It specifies CASSLTGGGNSNTGELFF. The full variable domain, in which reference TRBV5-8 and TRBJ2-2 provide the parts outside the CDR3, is EAGVTQSPTHLIKTRGQQATLRCSPISGHTSVYWYQQALGLGLQFLLWYDEGEERNRGNFPPRFSGRQFPNYSSELNVNALELEDSALYLCASSLTGGGNSNTGELFFGEGSRLTVL.

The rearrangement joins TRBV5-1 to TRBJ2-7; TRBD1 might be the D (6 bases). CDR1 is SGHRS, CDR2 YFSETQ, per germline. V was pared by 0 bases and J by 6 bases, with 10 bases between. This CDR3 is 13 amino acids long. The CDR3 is CASSLGRGGEQYF. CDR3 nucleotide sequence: TGCGCCAGCAGCTTGGGCAGGGGTGGCGAGCAGTACTTC.

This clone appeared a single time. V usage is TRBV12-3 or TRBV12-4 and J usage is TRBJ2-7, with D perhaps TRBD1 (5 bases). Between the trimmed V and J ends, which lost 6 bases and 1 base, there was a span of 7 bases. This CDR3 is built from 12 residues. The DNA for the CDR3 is TGTGCCAGCAGCACAGGTTCCTACGAGCAGTACTTC. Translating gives CASSTGSYEQYF.

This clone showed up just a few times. In DNA, the CDR3 is TGCAGTGGCTCAGGGGGCGCGGATGCTTTCTTT. It specifies CSGSGGADAFF. The V gene is TRBV20-1, the J gene TRBJ1-1, with TRBD1 identical over 8 bases. Germline lookup yields CDR1 DFQATT and CDR2 SNEGSKA (reference sequence). The J segment lost 11 bases and the V segment lost 7 bases, leaving 9 bases of the junction unmatched. The CDR3 has 11 residues.

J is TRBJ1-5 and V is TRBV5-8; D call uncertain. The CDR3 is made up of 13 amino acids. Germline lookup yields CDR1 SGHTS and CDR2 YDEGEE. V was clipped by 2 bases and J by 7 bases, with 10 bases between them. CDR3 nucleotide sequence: TGTGCCAGCAGCTTCCGGGGAACCCAGCCCCAGCATTTT. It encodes CASSFRGTQPQHF.

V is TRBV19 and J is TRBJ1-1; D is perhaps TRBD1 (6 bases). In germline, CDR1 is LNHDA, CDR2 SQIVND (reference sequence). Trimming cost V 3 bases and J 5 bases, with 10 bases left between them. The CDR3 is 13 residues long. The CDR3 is CASSISGDTEAFF. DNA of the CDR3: TGTGCCAGTAGTATTTCAGGGGATACTGAAGCTTTCTTT.

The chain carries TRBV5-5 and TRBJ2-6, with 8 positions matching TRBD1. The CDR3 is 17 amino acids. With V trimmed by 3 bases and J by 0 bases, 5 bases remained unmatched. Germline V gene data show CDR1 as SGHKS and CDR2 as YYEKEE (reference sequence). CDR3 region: CASSSITGGSGANVLTF. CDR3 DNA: TGTGCCAGCAGCTCAATAACAGGGGGCTCTGGGGCCAACGTCCTGACTTTC.